The following is a T cell receptor (beta chain) sequence with its context. This record comes from a study of blood T cell repertoires in COVID-19. Across the whole study: COVID-19 samples collected from the United States, Italy and Spain covered acute and convalescent phases. PBMCs, B-cell-depleted T cells, or T cells were the source of the cDNA or gDNA that made up the material.

Methods used by the authors: Reference gene primer amplification gave estimated nucleated cell counts. Assay: immunoSEQ multiplex PCR; the TCRdb copy retains only in-frame clones and omits some. V and J calls and clone size come straight from that table; D and trimming were deduced from the DNA. The table has 300,000 to 350,000 clones, roughly 90% seen once. The germline gives CDR1 MGHRA, CDR2 YSYEKL. The CDR3 extends over 14 amino acids. Unmatched junction bases numbered 3, after V lost 3 bases and J lost 4 bases. The sequenced material came from peripheral blood. This TCR derives from a man in his late teens or twenties with active or convalescent COVID-19. This chain links TRBV4-1 with TRBJ2-3; 8 bases match TRBD1. Here the CDR3 reads CASSQTGVADTQYF. The CDR3 DNA is TGCGCCAGCAGCCAGACAGGGGTCGCAGATACGCAGTATTTT.